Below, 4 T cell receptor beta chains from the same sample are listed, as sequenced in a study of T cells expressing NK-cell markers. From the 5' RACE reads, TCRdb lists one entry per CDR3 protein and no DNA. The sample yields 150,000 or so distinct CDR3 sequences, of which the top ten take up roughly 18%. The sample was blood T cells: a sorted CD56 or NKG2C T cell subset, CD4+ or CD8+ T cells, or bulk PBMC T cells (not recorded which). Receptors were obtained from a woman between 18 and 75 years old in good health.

CDR3 sequence: CASSLMGGDRAFF. The V gene is TRBV7-3, the J gene TRBJ1-1. Germline values: CDR1 SGHTA, CDR2 FQGTGA. CDR3 length equals 13 residues.

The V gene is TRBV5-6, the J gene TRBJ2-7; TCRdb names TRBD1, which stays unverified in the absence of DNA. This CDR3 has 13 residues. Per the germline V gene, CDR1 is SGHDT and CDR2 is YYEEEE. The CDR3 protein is CASRNLPGYEQYF.

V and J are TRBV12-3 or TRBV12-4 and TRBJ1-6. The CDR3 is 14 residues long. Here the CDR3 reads CASSLGPIDSPLHF.

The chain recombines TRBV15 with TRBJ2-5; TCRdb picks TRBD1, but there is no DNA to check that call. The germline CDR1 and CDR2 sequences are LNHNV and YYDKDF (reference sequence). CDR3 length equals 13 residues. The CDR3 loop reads CATSRQGKETQYF. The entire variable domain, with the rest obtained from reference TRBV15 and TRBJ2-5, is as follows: DAMVIQNPRYQVTQFGKPVTLSCSQTLNHNVMYWYQQKSSQAPKLLFHYYDKDFNNEADTPDNFQSRRPNTSFCFLDIRSPGLGDTAMYLCATSRQGKETQYFGPGTRLLVL.